The TCR beta chain described here comes from a study of identical twins. CDR1 and CDR2 (germline): LGHDT, YNNKEL (reference sequence). This CDR3 is 15 amino acids long. Trimming left V 5 bases short and J 4 bases short, with 15 bases between. Findings of the study overall: For monozygotic twins, models underestimated out-of-frame TCR alpha sharing. Cross-sectional statistics, not tracking of the same donors, supported the conclusions.

MiXCR, applied by TCRdb to the 5' RACE reads, yields one record per CDR3 protein. The table lists fewer than 800,000 distinct CDR3 sequences, around 7.4% of them singletons. This clonotype appeared a few times. Its antigen is not known. The same data also contributed to another study, on yellow fever vaccine responses in identical twins.

The sequenced sample consisted of PBMCs. This sequence joins TRBV3-1 and TRBJ2-1; D may match TRBD1 or TRBD2 (5 bases each). The TCR comes from a woman under 30 in good health. CDR3 nucleotide sequence: TGTGCCAGCAGCAACCCCGGGACCCGATACAATGAGCAGTTCTTC. Its translation is CASSNPGTRYNEQFF.